This T cell receptor beta chain was sequenced during a study of OX40 agonist ivuxolimab in advanced cancers. Study as a whole: Three patients, one with hepatocellular carcinoma and two with cutaneous melanoma, achieved partial responses. General study points: Some of the nonresponding patients also showed low levels of normalized T-cell clonal expansion.

Points on this clone: Its antigen is not known.

Clones were sequenced by immunoSEQ multiplex PCR, and TCRdb holds only the in-frame ones, with some missing. The table includes about 66,000 clones, approximately 90% detected once. CDR1 is SGHTA, CDR2 FQGNSA, per germline. This CDR3 region has 15 residues. Trimming cost V 5 bases and J 0 bases, with 13 bases left between them. The starting material was CD4+ or CD8+ T cells sorted from blood, obtained in a trial of the OX40 agonist ivuxolimab. This chain joins TRBV7-2 and TRBJ1-2; D possibly corresponds to TRBD1 (6 bases). The TCR originated in an adult with an advanced solid tumor such as melanoma, head and neck, liver or kidney cancer. DNA of the CDR3: TGTGCCAGCAGCGTGGGGGCAAACCCTAACTATGGCTACACCTTC. It translates to CASSVGANPNYGYTF.